This T cell receptor beta chain was documented in a study of cytotoxic CD8 clonotypes in ibrutinib-treated CLL. Background on the study: Responses: roughly 25 partial, 2 complete; after median around 64 months, approximately 14 stayed remitted, around twelve progressed.

Profiled with immunoSEQ multiplex PCR; TCRdb holds only in-frame clones, not every one. The sample consists of 150,000 or so clones, over 75% of them appearing once. This clone was seen only once. The CDR3 has 17 amino acids. Germline assignment: CDR1 SGHNT and CDR2 YYREEE (reference sequence). The ends were cut back, 2 bases at V and 4 bases at J, with 19 bases in the middle. The TCR comes from a human donor with chronic lymphocytic leukemia. The starting material was PBMCs, obtained after 36 months of ibrutinib treatment. This rearrangement joins TRBV5-4 to TRBJ2-4, with D possibly being TRBD2 (5 bases). CDR3 sequence reads: CASSFGRERTLKNIQYF. In DNA form, the CDR3 reads TGTGCCAGCAGCTTTGGAAGAGAGCGGACCCTGAAAAACATTCAGTACTTC.